This record concerns one TCR beta chain sequence. Its antigen remains unknown. This record comes from a study of cytotoxic CD8 clonotypes in ibrutinib-treated CLL. In the study overall: Following treatment for a median around 11 months, range 6 to 36, response samples were then taken. On average, more than 85,000 productive rearrangements and 255,043 productive templates per sample.

The repertoire was sequenced with immunoSEQ multiplex PCR; TCRdb's copy has only in-frame clones and lacks some. The sample lists tens of thousands of clones; over 80% were seen once. Study-wide points: The study found baseline clonality above age-matched healthy donors, tracking circulating CD8+ T-cell counts.

The sequenced sample was PBMCs, obtained after 24 months of ibrutinib treatment. This receptor was taken from a human donor with chronic lymphocytic leukemia.

In nucleotides, the CDR3 is TGTGCCAGCAGTTTCGACAGGGAGTATGGCTACACCTTC. Its protein product is CASSFDREYGYTF. The V gene is TRBV6-5, the J gene TRBJ1-2; TRBD1 matches at 7 bases. The CDR3 extends over 13 amino acids. V was clipped by 4 bases and J by 5 bases; unmatched bases: 4. Per the germline V gene, CDR1 is MNHEY and CDR2 is SVGAGI.